Each of the 18 T cell receptor beta chains below was sequenced from the same sample in a study of low-dose radiotherapy and immunotherapy resistance in tumors (dated by TCRdb to between 2021 and 2024). Read against the paper, the sample's time point label means: before trial treatment. The instrument was an Illumina MiniSeq. To make first-strand cDNA, Superscript III was used along with a set of TRAV- and TRBV-specific primers so that both the TCRalpha and TCRbeta chains were covered. TCRs were amplified for 20 PCR cycles with Phusion, using a constant-region primer paired with the adapter attached to the V primers. TCRdb trimmed public reads at Q25 via fastp, called clones via MiXCR and kept in-frame beta chains. Every distinct CDR3 protein forms one entry, paired with its most common genes and DNA. The sample has tens of thousands of distinct CDR3 sequences on record, more than 8% of them singletons. About 1% of the sample is held by the ten biggest clonotypes.

Sequenced material: PBMCs, taken before treatment. The source is a male donor with prostate cancer.

The genes are TRBV12-3 or TRBV12-4 and TRBJ2-5; D possibly matches TRBD1 or TRBD2 (5 bases each). V was pared by 8 bases and J by 4 bases, with 14 bases between. The CDR3 loop spans 13 amino acids. CDR3 DNA: TGTGCCAGCCTAAATAGTGGGGGAGAGACCCAGTACTTC. Translating it yields CASLNSGGETQYF.

This clonotype was counted at least ten times. The chain uses TRBV20-1 and TRBJ2-1; 13 bases match TRBD2. The length of the CDR3 is 16 residues. Germline-derived CDR1 and CDR2 are DFQATT and SNEGSKA (reference sequence). Germline trimming cut 5 bases from V and 9 bases from J; bases unmatched to any gene: 13. The CDR3 protein is CSAGTWTSGSAGEQFF. As DNA, the CDR3 is TGCAGTGCTGGAACCTGGACTAGCGGGAGTGCGGGTGAGCAGTTCTTC.

This clonotype appeared many times. This sequence joins TRBV20-1 and TRBJ2-7, with 8 bases lining up with TRBD2. The CDR3 runs to 13 residues. Trimming took 3 bases from V and 2 from J; bases not matched to a gene: 3. Germline CDR1 is DFQATT and CDR2 is SNEGSKA (reference sequence). The CDR3 reads CSARASGPYEQYF. CDR3 bases: TGCAGTGCTAGGGCTAGCGGGCCCTACGAGCAGTACTTC.

In this sample, this clonotype turned up many times. This chain joins TRBV4-1 and TRBJ1-6, with TRBD1 as a possible D gene (6 bases). This CDR3 is 15 amino acids long. CDR1 and CDR2 from the germline V gene are MGHRA and YSYEKL. Deletions cut 1 base from V and 5 bases from J, with 9 bases between. This CDR3 is CASSQGTANNSPLHF. CDR3 sequence (DNA): TGCGCCAGCAGCCAAGGGACAGCAAATAATTCACCCCTCCACTTT.

This clonotype was counted ten times or more. The gene calls are TRBV6-5 and TRBJ1-1; 8 positions match TRBD1. V dropped 5 bases and J dropped 8; count of bases not matched to a gene: 7. Germline V gives CDR1 MNHEY, CDR2 SVGAGI. The CDR3 covers 13 residues. The CDR3 DNA follows: TGTGCCAGCAGTCCAGGGGGCTTGACAGAAGCTTTCTTT. This gives the protein CASSPGGLTEAFF.

This clonotype was recorded at least ten times. The chain joins TRBV12-3 or TRBV12-4 to TRBJ2-1, with a tentative D call TRBD2 (6 bases). This CDR3 has 15 residues. Trimming shortened V by 6 bases and J by 0 bases, and 12 bases separated the two germline ends. The CDR3 spells CASRIAVSSYNEQFF. The CDR3 bases are TGTGCCAGCAGAATAGCGGTGAGCTCCTACAATGAGCAGTTCTTC.

There are many counts of this clonotype. The V gene is TRBV30, the J gene TRBJ1-1, with 7 bases identical to TRBD1. Per the germline V gene, CDR1 is GTSNPN and CDR2 is SVGIG (reference sequence). J was trimmed by 7 bases and V by 1 base; bases with no gene match: 6. The CDR3 contains 13 residues. CDR3 sequence (DNA): TGTGCCTGGAGTGACAGGGGAGGTAGTGAAGCTTTCTTT. This encodes CAWSDRGGSEAFF.

This clonotype was detected ten times or more. V and J are TRBV7-8 and TRBJ2-2; weak D call: TRBD1 (6 bases). Germline CDR1 and CDR2: SGHVS and FQNEAQ. Trimming took off 7 bases at V and 5 bases at J, with 23 bases between the two ends. The CDR3 sequence is 17 residues long. The CDR3 spells CASTRPLTGSGTGELFF. CDR3 DNA sequence: TGTGCCAGCACCCGCCCCCTAACAGGGTCAGGGACCGGGGAGCTGTTTTTT.

This clonotype was counted ten times or more. J is TRBJ2-3 and V is TRBV7-3; D might be TRBD2 (6 bases). With 1 base removed from V and 6 bases from J, the gap between germline ends came to 23 bases. Looked up from germline, CDR1 is SGHTA and CDR2 is FQGTGA. This CDR3 comprises 18 residues. The CDR3 reads CASSLNPPSPGREDTQYF. Here the CDR3 DNA reads TGTGCCAGCAGCTTAAACCCTCCTTCCCCCGGGAGAGAGGATACGCAGTATTTT.

This clonotype has a count of ten or more. The J gene is TRBJ1-1, the V gene TRBV28; D remains ambiguous. Germline CDR1 MDHEN, CDR2 SYDVKM. The CDR3 extends over 14 amino acids. Trimming cost V 5 bases and J 7 bases, with 17 bases left between them. The CDR3 region has the DNA TGTGCCAGCAGTCGTCCCACGGGGAGGAGTGAAGCTTTCTTT. Translation: CASSRPTGRSEAFF.

This clonotype was picked up many times. An end of the junction does not agree with germline; a read error may underlie this. The V call is TRBV7-3, the J call TRBJ2-2; 12 positions agree with TRBD2. Germline V gives CDR1 SGHTA, CDR2 FQGTGA. The CDR3 spans 11 residues. The CDR3 bases are TGCGCTAGCGGGAGGGCCGGGGAGCTGTTTTTT. It translates to CASGRAGELFF.

At least ten counts were recorded for this clonotype. The chain combines TRBV5-4 with TRBJ2-2, with D perhaps TRBD1 (6 bases). V was clipped by 4 bases and J by 6 bases, with 10 bases between them. Germline V gene lookup returns CDR1 SGHNT and CDR2 YYREEE (reference sequence). The CDR3 is 13 amino acids. DNA of the CDR3: TGTGCCAGCAGCACGACAGGCTCCGGGGAGCTGTTTTTT. This sequence encodes CASSTTGSGELFF.

This clonotype was seen repeatedly, ten times or more. The rearrangement joins TRBV24-1 to TRBJ2-1, with 12 positions matching TRBD2. J lost 8 bases, V lost 2 bases, and 9 bases had no gene match. The V gene's germline CDR1 is KGHDR and CDR2 SFDVKD. The CDR3 is 17 residues long. For the CDR3, the DNA is TGTGCCACCAGTGATTACAAAACTAGCGGGAGGAGCGATGAGCAGTTCTTC. Amino acids: CATSDYKTSGRSDEQFF.

About this clonotype: A single base is all that separates this from a far larger clone, so a read error is likely. This chain uses TRBV7-2 with TRBJ2-3; 8 bases are shared with TRBD2. CDR1 is SGHTA, CDR2 FQGNSA, per germline. This CDR3 comprises 16 residues. The chain's CDR3 is CASGLDGGRSTDTQYF. CDR3 in DNA: TGTGCCAGCGGCTTGGACGGCGGGAGGAGCACAGATACGCAGTATTTT.

At least ten counts were recorded for this clonotype. The chain carries TRBV6-2 or TRBV6-3 and TRBJ2-5; D unclear. CDR1 and CDR2 (germline): MNHEY, SVGEGT. Trimming took 4 bases from V and 6 from J, leaving 9 bases between them. The CDR3 covers 12 residues. The CDR3 reads CASSSPQKTQYF. CDR3 sequence (DNA): TGTGCCAGCAGTTCCCCGCAGAAGACCCAGTACTTC.

This clonotype was seen repeatedly, ten times or more. CDR3: CAVTGGIGTEAFF. The CDR3 DNA follows: TGTGCCGTGACCGGGGGGATTGGCACTGAAGCTTTCTTT. The V call is TRBV6-2 or TRBV6-3, the J call TRBJ1-1, with a weak D call TRBD1 (5 bases). This CDR3 has 13 residues. Germline assignment: CDR1 MNHEY and CDR2 SVGEGT. Trimming stripped 11 bases from V and 4 bases from J, with 17 bases between.

In this sample, this clonotype turned up many times. The J gene is TRBJ2-2, the V gene TRBV7-2; TRBD1 aligns across 8 bases. V lost 5 bases and J lost 0; bases outside the gene matches: 5. Germline lookup yields CDR1 SGHTA and CDR2 FQGNSA. The CDR3 consists of 16 residues. CDR3 in DNA: TGTGCCAGCAGCCGGGCAGGGGGCGCGAACACCGGGGAGCTGTTTTTT. Translation: CASSRAGGANTGELFF.

In this sample, this clonotype turned up many times. This chain uses TRBV9 with TRBJ2-1; D gene uncertain. The CDR3 is made up of 15 amino acids. CDR1 SGDLS and CDR2 YYNGEE come from the germline V gene. The V end lost 0 bases, the J end lost 5 bases, and 12 bases lay between the germline ends. The CDR3 nucleotides read TGTGCCAGCAGCGTAGGAGCGTCAACCCACAATGAGCAGTTCTTC. Translating it yields CASSVGASTHNEQFF. Using reference TRBV9 and TRBJ2-1 for the parts outside the CDR3, the full variable domain is DSGVTQTPKHLITATGQRVTLRCSPRSGDLSVYWYQQSLDQGLQFLIQYYNGEERAKGNILERFSAQQFPDLHSELNLSSLELGDSALYFCASSVGASTHNEQFFGPGTRLTVL.